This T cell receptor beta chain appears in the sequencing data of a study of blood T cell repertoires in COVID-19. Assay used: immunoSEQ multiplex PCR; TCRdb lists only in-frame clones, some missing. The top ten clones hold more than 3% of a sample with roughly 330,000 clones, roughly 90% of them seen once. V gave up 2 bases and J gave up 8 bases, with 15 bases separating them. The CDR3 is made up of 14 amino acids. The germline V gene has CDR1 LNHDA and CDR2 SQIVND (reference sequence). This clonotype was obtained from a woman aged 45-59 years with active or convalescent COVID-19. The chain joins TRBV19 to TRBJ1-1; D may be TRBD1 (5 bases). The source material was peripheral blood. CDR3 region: CASSIQGPVGEAFF. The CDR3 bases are TGTGCCAGTAGTATACAGGGCCCCGTTGGAGAAGCTTTCTTT. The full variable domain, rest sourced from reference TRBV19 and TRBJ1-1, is DGGITQSPKYLFRKEGQNVTLSCEQNLNHDAMYWYRQDPGQGLRLIYYSQIVNDFQKGDIAEGYSVSREKKESFPLTVTSAQKNPTAFYLCASSIQGPVGEAFFGQGTRLTVV.